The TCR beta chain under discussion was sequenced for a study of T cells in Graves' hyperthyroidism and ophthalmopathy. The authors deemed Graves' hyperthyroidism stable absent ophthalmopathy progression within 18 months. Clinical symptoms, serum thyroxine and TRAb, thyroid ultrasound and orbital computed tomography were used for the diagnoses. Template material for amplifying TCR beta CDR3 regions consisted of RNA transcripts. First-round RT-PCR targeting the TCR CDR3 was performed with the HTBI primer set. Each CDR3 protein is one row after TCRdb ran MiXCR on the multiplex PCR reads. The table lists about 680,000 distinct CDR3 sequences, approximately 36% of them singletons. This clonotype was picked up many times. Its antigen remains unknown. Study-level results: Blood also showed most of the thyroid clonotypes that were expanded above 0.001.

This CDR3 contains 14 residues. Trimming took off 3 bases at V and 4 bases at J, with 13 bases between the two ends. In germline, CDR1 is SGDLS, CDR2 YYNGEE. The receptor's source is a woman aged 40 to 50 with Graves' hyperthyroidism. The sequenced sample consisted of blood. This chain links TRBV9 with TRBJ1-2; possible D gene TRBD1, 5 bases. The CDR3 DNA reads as TGTGCCAGCAGCGGTGGGGACGGAACCTATGGCTACACCTTC. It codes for CASSGGDGTYGYTF.